The 20 T cell receptor beta chains in this list originate from one sample, sequenced in a study of blood T cell repertoires in COVID-19. Sequencing used immunoSEQ multiplex PCR; TCRdb keeps in-frame clones, though not all of them. The table has about 44,000 clones, around 80% seen once. Sequences were obtained from peripheral blood. Receptors were obtained from a human donor in a cohort sampled during active COVID-19.

The rearrangement uses TRBV27 and TRBJ1-1; D might be TRBD1 (6 bases). The CDR3 runs to 14 residues. Trimming cost V 7 bases and J 4 bases, with 16 bases left between them. Per germline, CDR1 MNHEY and CDR2 SMNVEV (reference sequence). The CDR3 sequence is CASTGTYPPTEAFF. The CDR3, as DNA: TGTGCCAGCACCGGGACATATCCACCCACTGAAGCTTTCTTT.

V is TRBV7-2 and J is TRBJ2-3, with 8 positions matching TRBD1. Germline CDR1 reads SGHTA; CDR2 reads FQGNSA. With V trimmed by 0 bases and J by 1 base, 0 bases remained unmatched. This CDR3 region has 15 residues. The CDR3 loop is CASSLATGGTDTQYF. For the CDR3, the DNA is TGTGCCAGCAGCTTAGCGACAGGGGGCACAGATACGCAGTATTTT.

The chain joins TRBV27 to TRBJ2-1; 9 bases map to TRBD2. Germline CDR1 is MNHEY and CDR2 is SMNVEV (reference sequence). Unmatched junction bases numbered 6, after V lost 3 bases and J lost 6 bases. The CDR3 loop spans 15 amino acids. CDR3 region: CASSFGAGGPNEQFF. In DNA form, the CDR3 reads TGTGCCAGCAGTTTTGGGGCGGGGGGGCCCAATGAGCAGTTCTTC.

The rearrangement uses TRBV5-1 and TRBJ2-7; possibly TRBD1 for D (6 bases). The length of the CDR3 is 16 residues. CDR1 is SGHRS and CDR2 is YFSETQ in the germline V gene. Trimming took 0 bases from V and 1 from J, leaving 14 bases between them. CDR3 DNA: TGCGCCAGCAGCTTGGCCCGTGGACAGTTATCCTACGAGCAGTACTTC. The encoded protein is CASSLARGQLSYEQYF.

The gene calls are TRBV5-1 and TRBJ1-4; 9 bases align to TRBD1. The V gene end was trimmed by 5 bases and the J gene end by 0 bases; junction bases not matched to a gene: 2. CDR1 and CDR2 (germline): SGHRS, YFSETQ. The CDR3 is made up of 15 amino acids. The CDR3 nucleotides read TGCGCCAGCAGGCGACAGGGGGCAACTAATGAAAAACTGTTTTTT. Translation gives CASRRQGATNEKLFF.

This clone has only one observation. This CDR3 reads CASSLTGSADTQYF. In nucleotides, the CDR3 is TGCGCCAGCAGCTTGACAGGGAGCGCAGATACGCAGTATTTT. The chain recombines TRBV5-1 with TRBJ2-3; TRBD1 is a possible D gene (6 bases). This CDR3 comprises 14 residues. CDR1 is SGHRS and CDR2 is YFSETQ in the germline V gene. The V end lost 1 base, the J end lost 4 bases, and 10 bases lay between the germline ends. Complete variable domain (other parts from reference TRBV5-1 and TRBJ2-3): KAGVTQTPRYLIKTRGQQVTLSCSPISGHRSVSWYQQTPGQGLQFLFEYFSETQRNKGNFPGRFSGRQFSNSRSEMNVSTLELGDSALYLCASSLTGSADTQYFGPGTRLTVL.

The table lists this clone with a count of one. This sequence joins TRBV10-1 and TRBJ1-3, with 7 bases fitting TRBD1. This CDR3 contains 14 residues. Germline CDR1 reads WNHNN; CDR2 reads SYGVQD (reference sequence). V shed 8 bases, J shed 8 bases, and the junction held 12 bases outside the gene matches. The CDR3 nucleotides read TGCGCCAGCGGAAGGGACAGTTCTTCGGACACCATATATTTT. It translates to CASGRDSSSDTIYF.

The chain joins TRBV19 to TRBJ1-1; maybe TRBD1 (5 bases). Germline CDR1 is LNHDA and CDR2 is SQIVND (reference sequence). This CDR3 is 13 amino acids long. V dropped 6 bases and J dropped 4 bases, with 12 bases sitting between them. The CDR3 DNA reads as TGTGCCAGTAGGCAGGGAGGTGGCACTGAAGCTTTCTTT. Translation: CASRQGGGTEAFF.

The chain couples TRBV6-5 to TRBJ2-1, with D maybe TRBD2 (5 bases). The CDR3 is 16 residues long. Trimming removed 0 bases at V and 8 bases at J, with 17 bases between. Germline V gene data show CDR1 as MNHEY and CDR2 as SVGAGI. The CDR3 spells CASSYSRTPGSDEQFF. CDR3 DNA: TGTGCCAGCAGTTACTCGAGGACCCCAGGTAGCGATGAGCAGTTCTTC.

The chain combines TRBV7-2 with TRBJ2-7; 8 bases are shared with TRBD1. V gave up 5 bases and J gave up 1 base; unmatched junction bases: 7. CDR1 SGHTA and CDR2 FQGNSA come from the germline V gene. This CDR3 has 15 residues. CDR3 residues: CASSVRDRSSYEQYF. CDR3 DNA sequence: TGTGCCAGCAGCGTCCGGGACAGGTCTTCCTACGAGCAGTACTTC.

This clone was seen once. This chain uses TRBV5-1 with TRBJ1-1; D remains unclear. Trimming shortened V by 1 base and J by 3 bases, and 13 bases separated the two germline ends. This CDR3 has 15 amino acids. The germline V gene encodes CDR1 SGHRS and CDR2 YFSETQ. CDR3 loop: CASSLTGSGDTEAFF. CDR3 in DNA: TGCGCCAGCAGCTTGACCGGGTCTGGAGACACTGAAGCTTTCTTT.

V gene TRBV4-2 combines with J gene TRBJ2-2; 8 bases align to TRBD1. With V trimmed by 0 bases and J by 1 base, 10 bases remained unmatched. Germline V gives CDR1 LGHNA, CDR2 YNFKEQ. This CDR3 contains 19 residues. CDR3 in amino acids: CASSQDRRPGQGNTGELFF. The CDR3 region has the DNA TGTGCCAGCAGCCAAGACCGGCGTCCCGGACAGGGGAACACCGGGGAGCTGTTTTTT.

The chain carries TRBV11-3 and TRBJ1-6, with D tentatively TRBD1 (6 bases). The CDR3 sequence is 19 residues long. The V end lost 2 bases, the J end lost 13 bases, and 30 bases lay between the germline ends. Germline-derived CDR1 and CDR2 are SGHNT and YENEEA. This CDR3 is CASSLWGHTSKAPIIPLHF. The CDR3 DNA sequence: TGTGCCAGCAGCTTATGGGGACACACGTCGAAAGCTCCTATAATTCCCCTCCACTTT.

The rearrangement uses TRBV2 and TRBJ2-2, with D hard to call. The CDR3 contains 15 residues. V was pared by 8 bases and J by 6 bases, with 19 bases between. Per the germline V gene, CDR1 is SNHLY and CDR2 is FYNNEI. The CDR3 protein is CASRIYNTGAGELFF. The CDR3 region has the DNA TGTGCCAGCCGAATTTATAACACCGGAGCCGGGGAGCTGTTTTTT.

V gene TRBV10-3 combines with J gene TRBJ2-2; TRBD1 matches at 12 bases. V was pared by 0 bases and J by 0 bases, with 2 bases of the junction left unmatched. Germline CDR1 is ENHRY and CDR2 is SYGVKD. The CDR3 is made up of 18 amino acids. The CDR3: CAISESGTGGANTGELFF. CDR3 coding DNA: TGTGCCATCAGTGAGTCCGGGACAGGGGGCGCGAACACCGGGGAGCTGTTTTTT.

The V and J genes are TRBV19 and TRBJ1-2, with 8 positions matching TRBD1. With V trimmed by 3 bases and J by 7 bases, 10 bases remained unmatched. The V gene's germline CDR1 is LNHDA and CDR2 SQIVND (reference sequence). The CDR3 length is 15 residues. CDR3 DNA sequence: TGTGCCAGTAGTATGACCACGGGACAGGAGTTTGGCTACACCTTC. It is translated as CASSMTTGQEFGYTF.

V is TRBV29-1 and J is TRBJ2-3, with TRBD1 matching over 9 bases. This CDR3 contains 14 residues. V lost 7 bases to trimming and J lost 4 bases; unmatched junction nucleotides: 9. Germline V gene lookup returns CDR1 SQVTM and CDR2 ANQGSEA. The CDR3 protein is CSAWTGDGPDTQYF. CDR3 in DNA: TGCAGCGCCTGGACAGGGGACGGGCCAGATACGCAGTATTTT.

The CDR3, as DNA: TGCGCCAGCAGTGAGACGAGGGGGAGCTCCTACAATGAGCAGTTCTTC. It translates to CASSETRGSSYNEQFF. The genes are TRBV10-1 and TRBJ2-1; weak D call: TRBD1 (6 bases). CDR3 length: 16 residues. Trimming shortened V by 2 bases and J by 0 bases, and 11 bases separated the two germline ends. CDR1 and CDR2 (germline): WNHNN, SYGVQD (reference sequence).

V gene TRBV3-1 (or the pseudogene TRBV3-2) combines with J gene TRBJ2-4; possible D gene TRBD2, 5 bases. This CDR3 comprises 17 residues. Trimming pared 1 base from V and 4 bases from J, leaving 17 bases between. Looked up from germline, CDR1 is LGHDT and CDR2 is YNNKEL (reference sequence). CDR3 coding DNA: TGTGCCAGCAGCCAAGGGTGTCGCGGGCGGCAGAAAAACATTCAGTACTTC. Encoded protein: CASSQGCRGRQKNIQYF.

The rearrangement joins TRBV25-1 to TRBJ2-7; 7 bases map to TRBD1. CDR1 MGHDK and CDR2 SYGVNS come from the germline V gene. This CDR3 region has 14 residues. The V segment lost 5 bases and the J segment 2 bases; nucleotides outside the gene matches: 6. CDR3 nucleotide sequence: TGTGCCAGCAGTCTGTCAGGGGGTACCTACGAGCAGTACTTC. Protein sequence: CASSLSGGTYEQYF.